A selection of T cell receptor beta chains follows, all from one sample in a study of blood T cell repertoires in COVID-19. Here immunoSEQ multiplex PCR was the method, and the copy in TCRdb shows in-frame clones only, minus some. Of a few hundred thousand clones listed, roughly 87% were seen once; the top ten hold approximately 9%. The sample comprised PBMCs or T cells enriched from blood (not recorded which). These receptors were taken from a woman between 18 and 29 years old who had recovered from COVID-19. Both conserved end residues are part of each CDR3. The D gene is left open where the match is weak. Clone size, where shown, is once, few, many, or a class for clones that have expanded.

d_call: -; j_call: TRBJ1-1; v_call: TRBV5-5; clone_size: -; cdr3_aa: CASSLAGFEAFF; cdr3_nt: TGTGCCAGCAGCTTGGCAGGGTTTGAAGCTTTCTTT
d_call: TRBD1; j_call: TRBJ1-1; v_call: TRBV7-9; clone_size: few; cdr3_aa: CASSPTRTGGGRGTEAFF; cdr3_nt: TGTGCCAGCAGCCCTACCAGGACAGGGGGCGGTAGAGGCACTGAAGCTTTCTTT
d_call: TRBD1; j_call: TRBJ2-7; v_call: TRBV16; clone_size: many; cdr3_aa: CASSGTGGTYEQYF; cdr3_nt: TGTGCCAGCAGCGGGACAGGGGGCACCTACGAGCAGTACTTC
d_call: -; j_call: TRBJ1-5; v_call: TRBV6-6; clone_size: -; cdr3_aa: CASSYSLDSNNQPQHF; cdr3_nt: TGTGCCAGCAGTTACAGCCTTGACAGCAACAATCAGCCCCAGCATTTT
d_call: TRBD1; j_call: TRBJ1-4; v_call: TRBV5-6; clone_size: -; cdr3_aa: CASSSLQGAGEKLFF; cdr3_nt: TGTGCCAGCAGCTCTTTACAGGGGGCTGGTGAAAAACTGTTTTTT
d_call: -; j_call: TRBJ1-2; v_call: TRBV7-2; clone_size: once; cdr3_aa: CASSSGSANYGYTF; cdr3_nt: TGTGCCAGCAGCTCAGGGTCGGCTAACTATGGCTACACCTTC
d_call: -; j_call: TRBJ2-2; v_call: TRBV7-9; clone_size: -; cdr3_aa: CASSRAPGLAPDTGELFF; cdr3_nt: TGTGCCAGCAGCCGAGCTCCGGGACTCGCGCCTGACACCGGGGAGCTGTTTTTT
d_call: -; j_call: TRBJ1-1; v_call: TRBV19; clone_size: -; cdr3_aa: CASSINGNTEAFF; cdr3_nt: TGTGCCAGTAGTATAAACGGGAACACTGAAGCTTTCTTT
d_call: TRBD2; j_call: TRBJ2-3; v_call: TRBV19; clone_size: once; cdr3_aa: CASSPTSGSTDTQYF; cdr3_nt: TGTGCCAGTAGCCCCACTAGCGGATCCACAGATACGCAGTATTTT
d_call: TRBD1; j_call: TRBJ1-6; v_call: TRBV18; clone_size: -; cdr3_aa: CASSPTGKDSPLHF; cdr3_nt: TGTGCCAGCTCACCGACAGGGAAAGACTCACCCCTCCACTTT
d_call: -; j_call: TRBJ2-7; v_call: TRBV4-3; clone_size: -; cdr3_aa: CASSQVHRGGDEQYF; cdr3_nt: TGCGCCAGCAGCCAAGTCCACAGGGGCGGGGACGAGCAGTACTTC
d_call: -; j_call: TRBJ1-3; v_call: TRBV19; clone_size: few; cdr3_aa: CASSIRTDIFSGNTIYF; cdr3_nt: TGTGCCAGTAGTATCCGGACAGATATCTTCTCTGGAAACACCATATATTTT
d_call: TRBD1; j_call: TRBJ1-5; v_call: TRBV6-2/TRBV6-3; clone_size: -; cdr3_aa: CASSSGQVNQPQHF; cdr3_nt: TGTGCCAGCAGTTCGGGACAGGTCAATCAGCCCCAGCATTTT
d_call: TRBD1; j_call: TRBJ1-3; v_call: TRBV6-5; clone_size: -; cdr3_aa: CASSSQGGNGNTIYF; cdr3_nt: TGTGCCAGCAGTTCACAGGGGGGCAATGGAAACACCATATATTTT
d_call: -; j_call: TRBJ1-5; v_call: TRBV7-2; clone_size: -; cdr3_aa: CASSLMGGDNQPQHF; cdr3_nt: TGTGCCAGCAGCCTCATGGGAGGGGACAATCAGCCCCAGCATTTT
d_call: -; j_call: TRBJ1-3; v_call: TRBV15; clone_size: -; cdr3_aa: CATSRRGAGNTIYF; cdr3_nt: TGTGCCACCAGCAGGCGGGGGGCTGGAAACACCATATATTTT
d_call: TRBD1; j_call: TRBJ2-7; v_call: TRBV5-1; clone_size: -; cdr3_aa: CASSPTGTGAYEQYF; cdr3_nt: TGCGCCAGCAGCCCGACCGGGACAGGGGCCTACGAGCAGTACTTC
d_call: -; j_call: TRBJ2-5; v_call: TRBV28; clone_size: -; cdr3_aa: CASSFLSQETQYF; cdr3_nt: TGTGCCAGCAGTTTTCTCAGCCAAGAGACCCAGTACTTC
d_call: -; j_call: TRBJ2-7; v_call: TRBV6-5; clone_size: -; cdr3_aa: CASSYGGATTYEQYF; cdr3_nt: TGTGCCAGCAGTTACGGTGGGGCTACTACCTACGAGCAGTACTTC
d_call: -; j_call: TRBJ2-5; v_call: TRBV19; clone_size: -; cdr3_aa: CASSISLSRAETQYF; cdr3_nt: TGTGCCAGTAGTATTTCGTTATCGAGGGCCGAGACCCAGTACTTC
d_call: -; j_call: TRBJ2-4; v_call: TRBV4-1; clone_size: -; cdr3_aa: CASSQGRAAKNIQYF; cdr3_nt: TGCGCCAGCAGCCAAGGGCGGGCTGCCAAAAACATTCAGTACTTC
d_call: -; j_call: TRBJ1-4; v_call: TRBV7-2; clone_size: -; cdr3_aa: CASSPDAGWNEKLFF; cdr3_nt: TGTGCCAGCAGCCCTGACGCAGGGTGGAATGAAAAACTGTTTTTT
d_call: TRBD1; j_call: TRBJ2-3; v_call: TRBV9; clone_size: -; cdr3_aa: CASSLPGQGTDTQYF; cdr3_nt: TGTGCCAGCAGCTTACCGGGACAGGGCACAGATACGCAGTATTTT
d_call: -; j_call: TRBJ2-7; v_call: TRBV7-6; clone_size: -; cdr3_aa: CASSLASQGHEQYF; cdr3_nt: TGTGCCAGCAGCTTAGCCAGCCAGGGCCACGAGCAGTACTTC
d_call: -; j_call: TRBJ1-4; v_call: TRBV28; clone_size: -; cdr3_aa: CASSFRAEGYEKLFF; cdr3_nt: TGTGCCAGCAGTTTTCGGGCCGAGGGATACGAAAAACTGTTTTTT
d_call: TRBD2; j_call: TRBJ2-7; v_call: TRBV5-4; clone_size: -; cdr3_aa: CASSLGTSGVTAGEQYF; cdr3_nt: TGTGCCAGCAGCTTGGGAACTAGCGGGGTGACTGCGGGCGAGCAGTACTTC
d_call: -; j_call: TRBJ1-1; v_call: TRBV20-1; clone_size: -; cdr3_aa: CSASPLPFF; cdr3_nt: TGCAGTGCTAGCCCTCTACCTTTCTTT
d_call: -; j_call: TRBJ2-7; v_call: TRBV10-3; clone_size: few; cdr3_aa: CAISESPGNEQYF; cdr3_nt: TGTGCCATCAGTGAGTCCCCAGGGAACGAGCAGTACTTC
d_call: TRBD1; j_call: TRBJ1-5; v_call: TRBV5-1; clone_size: -; cdr3_aa: CASSLGTGANQPQHF; cdr3_nt: TGCGCCAGCAGCTTGGGGACAGGGGCCAATCAGCCCCAGCATTTT
d_call: TRBD2; j_call: TRBJ2-1; v_call: TRBV2; clone_size: -; cdr3_aa: CASRLAGVYNEQFF; cdr3_nt: TGTGCCAGCAGGCTAGCGGGGGTATACAATGAGCAGTTCTTC
d_call: -; j_call: TRBJ1-1; v_call: TRBV19; clone_size: -; cdr3_aa: CASSMSATGTEAFF; cdr3_nt: TGTGCCAGTAGTATGTCGGCGACAGGCACTGAAGCTTTCTTT
d_call: -; j_call: TRBJ1-1; v_call: TRBV7-9; clone_size: -; cdr3_aa: CASTGAQENTEAFF; cdr3_nt: TGTGCCAGCACCGGGGCCCAGGAGAACACTGAAGCTTTCTTT
d_call: TRBD1; j_call: TRBJ2-7; v_call: TRBV9; clone_size: -; cdr3_aa: CASSPQPTGIYEQYF; cdr3_nt: TGTGCCAGCAGCCCACAACCGACAGGGATATACGAGCAGTACTTC
d_call: -; j_call: TRBJ2-1; v_call: TRBV5-1; clone_size: -; cdr3_aa: CASSLDRSGSYNEQFF; cdr3_nt: TGCGCCAGCAGCTTGGACAGGTCGGGCTCCTACAATGAGCAGTTCTTC
d_call: -; j_call: TRBJ2-1; v_call: TRBV9; clone_size: -; cdr3_aa: CASSVASRYNEWQFF; cdr3_nt: TGTGCCAGCAGCGTAGCGTCTAGATACAATGAGTGGCAGTTCTTC
d_call: -; j_call: TRBJ1-2; v_call: TRBV27; clone_size: -; cdr3_aa: CASSRVGQSYGYTF; cdr3_nt: TGTGCCAGCAGTCGAGTGGGGCAGAGCTATGGCTACACCTTC
d_call: -; j_call: TRBJ1-1; v_call: TRBV2; clone_size: -; cdr3_aa: CASSGQMNTEAFF; cdr3_nt: TGTGCCAGCTCGGGACAAATGAACACTGAAGCTTTCTTT
d_call: -; j_call: TRBJ2-7; v_call: TRBV7-2; clone_size: -; cdr3_aa: CASSSEGQLFYEQYF; cdr3_nt: TGTGCCAGCAGCTCGGAGGGACAGCTCTTCTACGAGCAGTACTTC
d_call: -; j_call: TRBJ2-5; v_call: TRBV4-2; clone_size: -; cdr3_aa: CASSQGTSRETQYF; cdr3_nt: TGTGCCAGCAGCCAAGGGACTTCTCGGGAGACCCAGTACTTC
d_call: TRBD1; j_call: TRBJ1-3; v_call: TRBV10-1; clone_size: -; cdr3_aa: CASTATGGTGNTIYF; cdr3_nt: TGCGCCAGTACCGCCACAGGGGGAACTGGAAACACCATATATTTT
d_call: TRBD1; j_call: TRBJ1-1; v_call: TRBV4-3; clone_size: -; cdr3_aa: CASSGRRGQSNPKAFF; cdr3_nt: TGCGCCAGCAGCGGAAGGAGGGGGCAGTCGAATCCCAAAGCTTTCTTT
d_call: -; j_call: TRBJ1-4; v_call: TRBV28; clone_size: -; cdr3_aa: CASSPTVGSLIEKLFF; cdr3_nt: TGTGCCAGCAGTCCTACAGTGGGCTCTCTGATTGAAAAACTGTTTTTT
d_call: TRBD2; j_call: TRBJ2-1; v_call: TRBV6-2/TRBV6-3; clone_size: many; cdr3_aa: CASSNSGGAYNEQFF; cdr3_nt: TGTGCCAGCAGTAATAGCGGGGGGGCCTACAATGAGCAGTTCTTC
d_call: -; j_call: TRBJ2-7; v_call: TRBV4-3; clone_size: few; cdr3_aa: CASSQEYRRREQYF; cdr3_nt: TGCGCCAGCAGCCAAGAGTACAGGCGTCGCGAGCAGTACTTC
d_call: TRBD2; j_call: TRBJ2-3; v_call: TRBV7-6; clone_size: -; cdr3_aa: CASSLAGGPGDTQYF; cdr3_nt: TGTGCCAGCAGCCTAGCGGGAGGGCCAGGTGATACGCAGTATTTT
d_call: -; j_call: TRBJ1-5; v_call: TRBV6-5; clone_size: once; cdr3_aa: CASSYSTVKGPQHF; cdr3_nt: TGTGCCAGCAGTTACTCGACAGTGAAGGGGCCCCAGCATTTT
d_call: -; j_call: TRBJ2-1; v_call: TRBV9; clone_size: -; cdr3_aa: CASSEAPGGTLGNEQFF; cdr3_nt: TGTGCCAGCAGCGAAGCCCCCGGAGGGACGCTGGGCAATGAGCAGTTCTTC
d_call: TRBD1; j_call: TRBJ1-5; v_call: TRBV7-3; clone_size: -; cdr3_aa: CASSSRDSYSNQPQHF; cdr3_nt: TGTGCCAGCAGCTCCCGGGACAGTTATAGCAATCAGCCCCAGCATTTT
d_call: TRBD1; j_call: TRBJ1-1; v_call: TRBV27; clone_size: -; cdr3_aa: CASRKGDRLMNTEAFF; cdr3_nt: TGTGCCAGCCGAAAAGGGGACAGGCTAATGAACACTGAAGCTTTCTTT
d_call: -; j_call: TRBJ1-2; v_call: TRBV19; clone_size: -; cdr3_aa: CASSIPQQGNYGYTF; cdr3_nt: TGTGCCAGTAGTATCCCCCAACAGGGTAACTATGGCTACACCTTC
d_call: TRBD1; j_call: TRBJ2-7; v_call: TRBV7-3; clone_size: -; cdr3_aa: CASSLRTGSLYEQYF; cdr3_nt: TGTGCCAGCAGCTTACGGACAGGGAGTCTCTACGAGCAGTACTTC
d_call: TRBD2; j_call: TRBJ2-7; v_call: TRBV3-1/TRBV3-2; clone_size: -; cdr3_aa: CASSQGRGLAVFSYEQYF; cdr3_nt: TGTGCCAGCAGCCAAGGAAGAGGACTAGCGGTTTTTTCCTACGAGCAGTACTTC